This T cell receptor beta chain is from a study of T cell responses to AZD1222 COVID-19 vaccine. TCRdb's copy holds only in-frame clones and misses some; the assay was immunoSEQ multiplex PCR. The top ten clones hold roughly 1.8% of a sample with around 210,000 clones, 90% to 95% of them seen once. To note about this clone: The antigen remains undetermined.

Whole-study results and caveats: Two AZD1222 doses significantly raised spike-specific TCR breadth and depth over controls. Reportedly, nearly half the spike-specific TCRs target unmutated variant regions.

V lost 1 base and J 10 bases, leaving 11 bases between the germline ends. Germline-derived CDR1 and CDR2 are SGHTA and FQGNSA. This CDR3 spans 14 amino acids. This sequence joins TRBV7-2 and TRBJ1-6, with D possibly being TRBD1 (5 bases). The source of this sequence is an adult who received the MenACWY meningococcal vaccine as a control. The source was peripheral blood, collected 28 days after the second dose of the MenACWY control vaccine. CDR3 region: CASSLEGTGSPLHF. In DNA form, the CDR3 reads TGTGCCAGCAGCTTAGAAGGGACTGGATCACCCCTCCACTTT.